This T cell receptor (beta chain) emerged from a study of T cell responses to AZD1222 COVID-19 vaccine. About this clone: As yet, its antigen is unknown.

Study results and limitations: Close to half of all spike-specific TCRs reportedly target regions of the variants that are unmutated.

Sequenced by immunoSEQ multiplex PCR; TCRdb stores in-frame clones only, minus some. The sample records some 150,000 clones, 82% being singletons. Trimming stripped 6 bases from V and 3 bases from J, with 5 bases between. Germline V gene data show CDR1 as MNHEY and CDR2 as SMNVEV (reference sequence). This CDR3 is built from 11 residues. The V and J genes are TRBV27 and TRBJ2-5; D gene unclear. The TCR comes from an adult in good health. This specimen was peripheral blood, taken on day 0 of MenACWY control vaccination. The CDR3 DNA reads as TGTGCCAGCAGGCACGAAGAGACCCAGTACTTC. This codes for CASRHEETQYF.